The 12 T cell receptor beta chains presented below share a single source sample, sequenced in a study of blood T cells in healthy people across ages. Primers used in a second PCR of about 7 to 12 cycles were a sample-barcoded 5' primer and a J-beta primer mix. TCRdb itself ran the 5' RACE reads through MiXCR, one entry per CDR3 protein. The table lists just over 800,000 distinct CDR3 sequences, 60% to 80% of them singletons. Specimen: blood. Receptors were obtained from a man aged 25-45 years in good health.

The chain combines TRBV29-1 with TRBJ1-4, with D possibly TRBD1 on 6 matching bases. V was shortened by 5 bases and J by 3 bases, with 13 bases between the two germline ends. Germline CDR1 reads SQVTM; CDR2 reads ANQGSEA. The CDR3 extends over 14 amino acids. CDR3 amino acids: CSVHSGDPNEKLFF. DNA for the CDR3: TGCAGCGTTCACTCAGGGGATCCTAATGAAAAACTGTTTTTT.

V is TRBV9 and J is TRBJ1-6, with D perhaps matching TRBD1 (6 bases). The CDR3 has 14 residues. V was cut by 1 base and J by 7 bases, with 9 bases left in between. The germline gives CDR1 SGDLS, CDR2 YYNGEE. The CDR3, as DNA: TGTGCCAGCAGCGTACGACAGGAGAATTCACCCCTCCACTTT. Encoded protein: CASSVRQENSPLHF.

The chain carries TRBV10-3 and TRBJ2-1; TRBD1 matches 7 bases. Trimming removed 3 bases from V and 7 bases from J; junction bases left unmatched: 6. The CDR3 contains 14 residues. Germline loops: CDR1 ENHRY, CDR2 SYGVKD. Here the CDR3 reads CAISDVPTGNEQFF. In DNA form, the CDR3 reads TGTGCCATCAGTGACGTCCCGACAGGGAATGAGCAGTTCTTC.

The genes are TRBV7-8 and TRBJ2-1, with D perhaps being TRBD1 or TRBD2 (5 bases each). Per the germline V gene, CDR1 is SGHVS and CDR2 is FQNEAQ. There are 15 residues in the CDR3. V shed 5 bases and J shed 8 bases, with 19 bases lying between them. The CDR3 loop reads CASSRQGAFGDEQFF. DNA for the CDR3: TGTGCCAGCAGCCGTCAGGGAGCGTTCGGCGATGAGCAGTTCTTC.

The chain recombines TRBV7-9 with TRBJ2-1, with TRBD2 matching 13 bases. Unmatched junction bases numbered 11, after V lost 5 bases and J lost 1 base. The CDR3 runs to 19 residues. Germline values: CDR1 SEHNR, CDR2 FQNEAQ (reference sequence). CDR3 residues: CASSRSVTSGGSSYNEQFF. The CDR3 region has the DNA TGTGCCAGCAGCCGTTCGGTGACTAGCGGGGGGAGTTCCTACAATGAGCAGTTCTTC.

A single count supports this clonotype. The genes are TRBV27 and TRBJ2-1, with 7 nucleotides matching TRBD1. The CDR3 is 15 residues long. The germline CDR1 and CDR2 sequences are MNHEY and SMNVEV (reference sequence). Trimming took 10 bases from V and 2 from J; bases not matched to a gene: 11. The CDR3, as DNA: TGTGCCACTACCGACAGGGTTCTCGCCTACAATGAGCAGTTCTTC. Translating gives CATTDRVLAYNEQFF.

This clonotype came up once. The rearrangement joins TRBV2 to TRBJ2-1; the D gene is possibly TRBD2 (6 bases). V lost 9 bases, J lost 9 bases, and 15 bases lay in between. CDR1 and CDR2 (germline): SNHLY, FYNNEI. This CDR3 has 12 residues. The CDR3 DNA reads as TGTGCCAGGGGAGGCAGGGCTCTTGAGCAGTTCTTC. Protein sequence: CARGGRALEQFF.

The rearrangement links TRBV20-1 to TRBJ2-3; 11 nucleotides agree with TRBD2. This CDR3 has 11 amino acids. The V gene's germline CDR1 is DFQATT and CDR2 SNEGSKA (reference sequence). CDR3 coding DNA: TGCAGCCGCGAGGAGACTAGCGGGGAGTATTTT. As protein: CSREETSGEYF.

This chain links TRBV29-1 with TRBJ2-5; 9 positions match TRBD1. This CDR3 is built from 12 residues. The germline V gene has CDR1 SQVTM and CDR2 ANQGSEA. V shed 6 bases, J shed 10 bases, and the junction held 9 bases outside the gene matches. The CDR3 bases are TGCAGCGTATTCGGACAGGGGATCGACCAGTACTTC. Translating it yields CSVFGQGIDQYF. Full variable domain (remainder filled in from reference TRBV29-1 and TRBJ2-5): SAVISQKPSRDICQRGTSLTIQCQVDSQVTMMFWYRQQPGQSLTLIATANQGSEATYESGFVIDKFPISRPNLTFSTLTVSNMSPEDSSIYLCSVFGQGIDQYFGPGTRLLVL.

The chain employs TRBV7-2 and TRBJ2-3; TRBD2 matches 8 bases. V was pared by 5 bases and J by 6 bases, with 7 bases of the junction left unmatched. This CDR3 has 14 residues. Looked up from germline, CDR1 is SGHTA and CDR2 is FQGNSA. CDR3 bases: TGTGCCAGCAGCCCCGCGGGGGGTAGGGATACGCAGTATTTT. Encoded protein: CASSPAGGRDTQYF.

This sequence joins TRBV6-2 or TRBV6-3 and TRBJ2-1; D is ambiguous. CDR1 is MNHEY, CDR2 SVGEGT, per germline. The CDR3 length is 15 residues. V shed 1 base and J shed 4 bases, with 11 bases lying between them. CDR3 nucleotides: TGTGCCAGCAGTTACTTGGGAACGCTATACAATGAGCAGTTCTTC. This encodes CASSYLGTLYNEQFF.

The chain has TRBV7-9 and TRBJ1-2; D remains unclear. V dropped 5 bases and J dropped 5 bases, with 21 bases sitting between them. The CDR3 runs 16 residues. Looked up from germline, CDR1 is SEHNR and CDR2 is FQNEAQ (reference sequence). CDR3 sequence reads: CASSPQEREEKYGYTF. In DNA, the CDR3 is TGTGCCAGCAGCCCCCAGGAGAGGGAGGAAAAATATGGCTACACCTTC.